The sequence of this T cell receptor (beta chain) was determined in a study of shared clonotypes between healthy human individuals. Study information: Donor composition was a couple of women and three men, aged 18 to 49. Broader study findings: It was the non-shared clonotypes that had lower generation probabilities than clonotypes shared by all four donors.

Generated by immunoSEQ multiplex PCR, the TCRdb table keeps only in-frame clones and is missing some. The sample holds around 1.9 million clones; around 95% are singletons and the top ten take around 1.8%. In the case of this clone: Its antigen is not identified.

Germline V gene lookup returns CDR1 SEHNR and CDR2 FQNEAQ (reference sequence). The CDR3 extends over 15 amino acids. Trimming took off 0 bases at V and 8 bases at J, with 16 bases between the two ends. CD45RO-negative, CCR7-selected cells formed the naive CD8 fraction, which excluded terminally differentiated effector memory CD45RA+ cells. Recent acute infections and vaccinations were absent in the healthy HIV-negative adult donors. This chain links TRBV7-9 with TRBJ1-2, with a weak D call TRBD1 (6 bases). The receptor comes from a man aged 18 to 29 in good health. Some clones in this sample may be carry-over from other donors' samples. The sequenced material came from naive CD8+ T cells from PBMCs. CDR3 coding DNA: TGTGCCAGCAGCTTAGCGTCGTCAGGGGCGAGAGGCTACACCTTC. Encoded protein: CASSLASSGARGYTF.